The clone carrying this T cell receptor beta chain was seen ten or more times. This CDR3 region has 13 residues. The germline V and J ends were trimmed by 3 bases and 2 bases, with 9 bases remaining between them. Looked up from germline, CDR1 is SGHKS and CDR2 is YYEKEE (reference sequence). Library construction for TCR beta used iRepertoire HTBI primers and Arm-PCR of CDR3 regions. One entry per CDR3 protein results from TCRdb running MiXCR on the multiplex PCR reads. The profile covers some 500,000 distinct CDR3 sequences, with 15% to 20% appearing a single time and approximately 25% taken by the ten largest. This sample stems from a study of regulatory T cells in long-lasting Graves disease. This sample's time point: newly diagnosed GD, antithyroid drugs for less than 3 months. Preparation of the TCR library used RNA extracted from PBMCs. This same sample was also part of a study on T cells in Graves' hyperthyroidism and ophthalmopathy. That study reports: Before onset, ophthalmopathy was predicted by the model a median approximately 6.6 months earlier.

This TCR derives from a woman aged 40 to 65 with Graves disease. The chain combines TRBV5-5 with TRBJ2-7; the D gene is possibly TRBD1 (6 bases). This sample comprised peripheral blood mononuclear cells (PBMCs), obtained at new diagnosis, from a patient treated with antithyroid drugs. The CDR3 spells CASSWDTPYEQYF. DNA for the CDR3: TGTGCCAGCAGCTGGGACACCCCCTACGAGCAGTACTTC.